This T cell receptor beta chain was sequenced during a study of blood T cells in healthy people across ages. Study-wide results and limits: While age rose, TCR beta diversity per million T cells dropped in a roughly linear way.

A sample-barcoded 5' primer and a J-beta primer mix were used in a second PCR of roughly 6 to 12 cycles. The yield of each sample was at least 2.5 million CDR3-containing paired-end reads. One entry per CDR3 protein, called by TCRdb with MiXCR from the 5' RACE reads. The sample includes hundreds of thousands of distinct CDR3 sequences, about 53% of them seen just once. Turning to this clonotype: Its antigen remains unknown.

Trimming left V 7 bases short and J 6 bases short, with 14 bases between. The V gene's germline CDR1 is SQVTM and CDR2 ANQGSEA. This CDR3 is built from 12 residues. The sample was blood. The TCR comes from a man older than 75 in good health. The chain recombines TRBV29-1 with TRBJ2-3; TRBD2 might be the D (5 bases). The CDR3 protein is CSAQESGDTQYF. The CDR3 DNA reads as TGCAGCGCCCAGGAATCGGGGGATACGCAGTATTTT.